This T cell receptor (beta chain) came from a study of PD-L1 blockade in urothelial cancer. Assay used: immunoSEQ multiplex PCR; TCRdb lists only in-frame clones, some missing. The sample lists about 63,000 clones; about four fifths were seen once. The time point was: pretreatment peripheral blood. Germline assignment: CDR1 MDHEN and CDR2 SYDVKM. With V trimmed by 7 bases and J by 3 bases, 16 bases remained unmatched. The CDR3 runs 20 residues. This TCR was recovered from a man aged 70-80 years with urothelial cancer. The source material was PBMCs, sampled around atezolizumab (anti-PD-L1) treatment. This chain connects TRBV28 to TRBJ2-2; the match to TRBD2 covers 14 bases. The CDR3 nucleotides are TGTGCCAGCACCGTAAGTTTGACTAGCGGGGGGGCCACGGACACCGGGGAGCTGTTTTTT. It codes for CASTVSLTSGGATDTGELFF.